Here is one TCR beta chain with its context. Amplification from RNA transcripts yielded the TCR beta CDR3 regions. The authors performed first-round RT-PCR with HTBI primers and then a second-round multiplex PCR. Each CDR3 protein gets one entry after TCRdb re-called the multiplex PCR reads with MiXCR. The sample contains hundreds of thousands of distinct CDR3 sequences, around 40% of which appear only once. This specimen comes from a study of Graves' ophthalmopathy and Graves' hyperthyroidism. V was shortened by 6 bases and J by 0 bases, with 9 bases between the two germline ends. The CDR3 totals 13 residues.

The TCR sequence derives from an adult man with Graves' ophthalmopathy. This chain links TRBV12-3 or TRBV12-4 with TRBJ2-7; D unclear. Sequences were obtained from peripheral blood. DNA for the CDR3: TGTGCCAGCAGCCCGATAAACTCCTACGAGCAGTACTTC. This codes for CASSPINSYEQYF.